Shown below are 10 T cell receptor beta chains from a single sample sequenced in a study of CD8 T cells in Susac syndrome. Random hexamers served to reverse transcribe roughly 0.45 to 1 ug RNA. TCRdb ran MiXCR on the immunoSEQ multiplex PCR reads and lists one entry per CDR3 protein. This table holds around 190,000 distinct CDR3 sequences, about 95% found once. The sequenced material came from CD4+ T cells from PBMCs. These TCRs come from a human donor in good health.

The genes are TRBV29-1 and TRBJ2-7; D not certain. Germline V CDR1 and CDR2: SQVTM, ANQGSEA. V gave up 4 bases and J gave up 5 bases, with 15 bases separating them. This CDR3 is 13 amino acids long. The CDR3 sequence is CSVASHSSDEQYF. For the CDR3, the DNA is TGCAGCGTTGCAAGCCATTCCAGCGACGAGCAGTACTTC.

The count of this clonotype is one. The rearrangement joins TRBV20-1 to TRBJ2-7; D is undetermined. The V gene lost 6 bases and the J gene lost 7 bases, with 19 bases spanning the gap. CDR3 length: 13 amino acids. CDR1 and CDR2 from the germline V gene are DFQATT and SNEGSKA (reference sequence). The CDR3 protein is CSASRIQLGEQYF. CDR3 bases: TGCAGTGCGAGTCGCATCCAATTGGGTGAGCAGTACTTC.

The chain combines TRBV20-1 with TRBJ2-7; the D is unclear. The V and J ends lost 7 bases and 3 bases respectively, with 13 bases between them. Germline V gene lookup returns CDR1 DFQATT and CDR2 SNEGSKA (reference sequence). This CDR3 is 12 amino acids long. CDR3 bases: TGCAGTGTCCCCGGCGGCCACTACGAGCAGTACTTC. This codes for CSVPGGHYEQYF.

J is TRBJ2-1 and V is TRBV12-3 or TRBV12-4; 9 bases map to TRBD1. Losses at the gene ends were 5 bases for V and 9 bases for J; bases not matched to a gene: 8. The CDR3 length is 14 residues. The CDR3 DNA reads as TGTGCCAGCAGTCCCGGGACAGGGTTTTCTGAGCAGTTCTTC. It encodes CASSPGTGFSEQFF.

The CDR3 here is CATSDPGQGTDTQYF. The CDR3 DNA sequence: TGTGCCACCAGTGATCCGGGACAGGGAACAGATACGCAGTATTTT. The chain uses TRBV24-1 and TRBJ2-3, with TRBD1 matching 9 bases. The germline CDR1 and CDR2 sequences are KGHDR and SFDVKD. The V segment lost 3 bases and the J segment 3 bases; nucleotides outside the gene matches: 3. The CDR3 extends over 15 amino acids.

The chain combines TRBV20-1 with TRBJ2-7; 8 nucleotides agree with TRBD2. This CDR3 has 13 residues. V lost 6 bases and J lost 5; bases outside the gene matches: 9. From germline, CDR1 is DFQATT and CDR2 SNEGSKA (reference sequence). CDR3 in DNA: TGCAGTGCGGCTGGGACTAGAGGGGACGAGCAGTACTTC. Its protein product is CSAAGTRGDEQYF.

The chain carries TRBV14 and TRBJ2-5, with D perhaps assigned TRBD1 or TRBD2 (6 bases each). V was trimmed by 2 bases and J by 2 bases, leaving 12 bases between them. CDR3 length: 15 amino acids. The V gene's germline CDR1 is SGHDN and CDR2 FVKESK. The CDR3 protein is CASSQYRGQQETQYF. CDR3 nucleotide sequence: TGTGCCAGCAGCCAATATCGGGGGCAGCAAGAGACCCAGTACTTC.

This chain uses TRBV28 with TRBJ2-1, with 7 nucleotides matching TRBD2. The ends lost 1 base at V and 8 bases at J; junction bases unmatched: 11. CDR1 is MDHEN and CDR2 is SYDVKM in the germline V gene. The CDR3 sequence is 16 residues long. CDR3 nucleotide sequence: TGTGCCAGCAGTTTATTGGCGGGAGCGACCCGTGATGAGCAGTTCTTC. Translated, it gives CASSLLAGATRDEQFF.

The CDR3 here is CSVDSQESTDTQYF. The CDR3 coding sequence is TGCAGCGTTGACAGCCAGGAGAGCACAGATACGCAGTATTTT. V is TRBV29-1 and J is TRBJ2-3; no reliable D call. V lost 3 bases and J lost 0, with 10 bases in between. CDR1 and CDR2 (germline): SQVTM, ANQGSEA. The CDR3 extends over 14 amino acids.

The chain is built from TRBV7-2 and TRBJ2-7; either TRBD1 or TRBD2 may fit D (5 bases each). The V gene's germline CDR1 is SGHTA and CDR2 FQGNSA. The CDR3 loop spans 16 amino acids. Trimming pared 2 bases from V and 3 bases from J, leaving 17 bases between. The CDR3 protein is CASSLRSGHGGYEQYF. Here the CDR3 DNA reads TGTGCCAGCAGCTTAAGATCCGGACACGGAGGCTACGAGCAGTACTTC.